The entry below describes one TCR beta chain. Patients at the Seattle site were enrolled during active infection and followed longitudinally. CDR1 SGHNT and CDR2 YYREEE come from the germline V gene (reference sequence). This CDR3 comprises 14 residues. V was pared by 6 bases and J by 5 bases, with 17 bases between. The record originates from a study of blood T cell repertoires in COVID-19. Methods used by the authors: Estimates of nucleated cell counts were drawn from the amplification of reference gene primers. Repertoires were generated with immunoSEQ multiplex PCR, while TCRdb's copy carries only in-frame clones and drops some. V and J calls and clone size are as listed in that table; D and trimming were resolved from the DNA. There are 450,000 or so clones in the sample; about 87% occur only once, and about 0.91% lies in the top ten.

Sample: peripheral blood. The TCR sequence derives from a man aged 18 to 30 with COVID-19, enrolled during active disease. The chain is built from TRBV5-4 and TRBJ1-1, with a weak D call TRBD1 (6 bases). CDR3 sequence reads: CASNLDRRETEAFF. In nucleotides, the CDR3 is TGTGCCAGCAACCTTGACAGGCGGGAGACTGAAGCTTTCTTT.